A selection of T cell receptor beta chains follows, all from one sample in a study of blood T cell repertoires in COVID-19. Repertoires were generated with immunoSEQ multiplex PCR, while TCRdb's copy carries only in-frame clones and drops some. The table lists about 120,000 clones, 84% of them singletons. Sequencing used PBMCs or T cells enriched from blood (not recorded which). Receptors were obtained from a woman in her twenties or thirties who had recovered from COVID-19. The CDR3 runs from the conserved cysteine through the conserved F or W. Fields, in order: CDR3 protein, CDR3 DNA, clone size, D gene, V gene, J gene. D genes are given only for firm matches. Not all rows give a size; the values are once, few, many and, for expanded clones, a class.

cdr3_aa: CASSLLAGGPMATDTQYF
cdr3_nt: TGTGCCAGCAGCTTACTAGCGGGAGGGCCAATGGCAACAGATACGCAGTATTTT
clone_size: -
d_call: TRBD2
v_call: TRBV6-2/TRBV6-3
j_call: TRBJ2-3

cdr3_aa: CASSNGQGNTEAFF
cdr3_nt: TGTGCCAGCTCGAATGGACAGGGTAACACTGAAGCTTTCTTT
clone_size: once
d_call: TRBD1
v_call: TRBV5-4
j_call: TRBJ1-1

cdr3_aa: CASSLAVDRFNGYTF
cdr3_nt: TGTGCCAGCAGCTTAGCGGTTGACAGGTTTAATGGCTACACCTTC
clone_size: -
d_call: -
v_call: TRBV7-9
j_call: TRBJ1-2

cdr3_aa: CATTPGGGYGYTF
cdr3_nt: TGTGCCACCACCCCGGGGGGGGGCTATGGCTACACCTTC
clone_size: -
d_call: -
v_call: TRBV10-3
j_call: TRBJ1-2

cdr3_aa: CASSLSMGPFSYNSPLHF
cdr3_nt: TGTGCCAGCAGCTTGTCAATGGGGCCCTTCTCCTATAATTCACCCCTCCACTTT
clone_size: -
d_call: -
v_call: TRBV5-8
j_call: TRBJ1-6

cdr3_aa: CASSVDSLNTEAFF
cdr3_nt: TGTGCCAGCAGCGTAGACTCATTGAACACTGAAGCTTTCTTT
clone_size: -
d_call: -
v_call: TRBV9
j_call: TRBJ1-1

cdr3_aa: CASSSFFAGTKNEKLFF
cdr3_nt: TGTGCCAGCAGTTCCTTTTTTGCCGGGACAAAGAATGAAAAACTGTTTTTT
clone_size: -
d_call: -
v_call: TRBV27
j_call: TRBJ1-4

cdr3_aa: CASSKRQENTGELFF
cdr3_nt: TGTGCCAGCAGCAAACGACAGGAGAACACCGGGGAGCTGTTTTTT
clone_size: -
d_call: -
v_call: TRBV7-2
j_call: TRBJ2-2

cdr3_aa: CASPGTVFSGANVLTF
cdr3_nt: TGTGCCAGCCCTGGGACAGTTTTCTCTGGGGCCAACGTCCTGACTTTC
clone_size: -
d_call: -
v_call: TRBV21-1
j_call: TRBJ2-6

cdr3_aa: CASSASGMQETQYF
cdr3_nt: TGTGCCAGCAGCGCATCCGGGATGCAAGAGACCCAGTACTTC
clone_size: -
d_call: -
v_call: TRBV9
j_call: TRBJ2-5

cdr3_aa: CASSVGPNGDEKLFF
cdr3_nt: TGTGCCAGCAGCGTAGGCCCTAACGGGGATGAAAAACTGTTTTTT
clone_size: -
d_call: -
v_call: TRBV9
j_call: TRBJ1-4

cdr3_aa: CASSFGSSGGYGYTF
cdr3_nt: TGTGCCAGCAGTTTCGGTAGTTCAGGGGGGTATGGCTACACCTTC
clone_size: -
d_call: TRBD1
v_call: TRBV28
j_call: TRBJ1-2

cdr3_aa: CASSPLGVGAEEQYF
cdr3_nt: TGTGCCAGCAGCCCCCTAGGAGTAGGGGCGGAAGAGCAGTACTTC
clone_size: -
d_call: -
v_call: TRBV7-2
j_call: TRBJ2-7

cdr3_aa: CASSIGSSELYSNQPQHF
cdr3_nt: TGTGCCAGTAGTATTGGGTCCAGCGAGCTCTATAGCAATCAGCCCCAGCATTTT
clone_size: -
d_call: -
v_call: TRBV19
j_call: TRBJ1-5

cdr3_aa: CATSDPGQHHQETQYF
cdr3_nt: TGTGCCACCAGTGACCCTGGACAGCACCACCAAGAGACCCAGTACTTC
clone_size: -
d_call: -
v_call: TRBV24-1
j_call: TRBJ2-5

cdr3_aa: CASSLGRGGSGNEQFF
cdr3_nt: TGTGCCAGCAGCTTGGGGCGGGGAGGGTCTGGGAATGAGCAGTTCTTC
clone_size: -
d_call: TRBD2
v_call: TRBV5-4
j_call: TRBJ2-1

cdr3_aa: CASSQASGQNTGELFF
cdr3_nt: TGTGCCAGCAGTCAAGCTAGCGGTCAGAACACCGGGGAGCTGTTTTTT
clone_size: -
d_call: TRBD2
v_call: TRBV7-9
j_call: TRBJ2-2

cdr3_aa: CASSSGADTQYF
cdr3_nt: TGTGCCAGCAGTTCAGGGGCAGATACGCAGTATTTT
clone_size: -
d_call: -
v_call: TRBV6-5
j_call: TRBJ2-3

cdr3_aa: CASNSGAEKLFF
cdr3_nt: TGTGCCAGCAACTCAGGGGCCGAAAAACTGTTTTTT
clone_size: -
d_call: -
v_call: TRBV28
j_call: TRBJ1-4

cdr3_aa: CASTPGEETQYF
cdr3_nt: TGTGCCAGCACCCCAGGGGAAGAGACCCAGTACTTC
clone_size: -
d_call: -
v_call: TRBV2
j_call: TRBJ2-5

cdr3_aa: CASTKRGWDSGANVLTF
cdr3_nt: TGTGCCAGCACCAAGCGGGGTTGGGACTCTGGGGCCAACGTCCTGACTTTC
clone_size: -
d_call: TRBD2
v_call: TRBV7-9
j_call: TRBJ2-6

cdr3_aa: CASSPSGRGEQYF
cdr3_nt: TGTGCCAGCTCACCCTCAGGCAGGGGCGAGCAGTACTTC
clone_size: -
d_call: -
v_call: TRBV18
j_call: TRBJ2-7